A selection of T cell receptor beta chains follows, all from one sample in a study of T cells after yellow fever vaccination. TCRdb itself ran the 5' RACE reads through MiXCR, one entry per CDR3 protein. This table has 50,000 to 60,000 distinct CDR3 sequences, 5.7% appearing once. Specimen: PBMCs, either bulk or a sorted T-cell subset (CD4+, CD8+, memory, or dextramer-sorted; not recorded which), collected on the day of the yellow fever booster vaccination. All receptors derive from a man aged 18 to 29 who received the YFV17D yellow fever vaccine. CDR3s include the opening cysteine and the closing phenylalanine or tryptophan. D genes are given only for firm matches. Expanded clones are given a class, and other clones once, few, many or no size at all.

CDR3 protein,CDR3 DNA,D gene,clone size,J gene,V gene
CASNRFSSYNEQFF,TGTGCCAGCAACAGATTCTCCTCCTACAATGAGCAGTTCTTC,NA,many,TRBJ2-1,TRBV27
CASSYSTSTDTQYF,TGTGCCAGCAGTTACTCGACTAGCACAGATACGCAGTATTTT,NA,many,TRBJ2-3,TRBV6-5
CSAIPGTGDTDTQYF,TGCAGTGCCATTCCCGGGACAGGGGACACAGATACGCAGTATTTT,TRBD1,NA,TRBJ2-3,TRBV20-1
CASKKIQGGWTDTQYF,TGTGCCAGCAAGAAAATACAGGGTGGATGGACAGATACGCAGTATTTT,NA,many,TRBJ2-3,TRBV6-2/TRBV6-3
CASRPTGTGSPLHF,TGTGCCAGCAGACCCACAGGGACGGGGTCACCCCTCCACTTT,NA,few,TRBJ1-6,TRBV6-2/TRBV6-3
CASSLDPGITDTQYF,TGTGCCAGCAGCTTGGACCCAGGGATCACAGATACGCAGTATTTT,NA,many,TRBJ2-3,TRBV5-5
CASSPEDNLVHGYTF,TGTGCCAGCTCACCAGAAGACAACCTCGTACATGGCTACACCTTC,NA,NA,TRBJ1-2,TRBV18
CASSQVLGTNYGYTF,TGCGCCAGCAGCCAAGTCCTCGGGACTAACTATGGCTACACCTTC,NA,NA,TRBJ1-2,TRBV4-1
CSARAQRGGPFNEQFF,TGCAGTGCTAGAGCCCAGCGGGGGGGCCCTTTCAATGAGCAGTTCTTC,TRBD2,many,TRBJ2-1,TRBV20-1
CASSSTGTGDADTQYF,TGTGCCAGCAGCTCTACCGGGACAGGGGATGCAGATACGCAGTATTTT,TRBD1,few,TRBJ2-3,TRBV11-2
CSARDLNLLAKNIQYF,TGCAGTGCTAGAGACCTTAATTTGCTAGCCAAAAACATTCAGTACTTC,NA,many,TRBJ2-4,TRBV20-1
CASSPTRGSTEAFF,TGTGCCAGCAGCCCTACTAGAGGGAGCACTGAAGCTTTCTTT,NA,many,TRBJ1-1,TRBV9
CASSQGQGGTEAFF,TGTGCCAGCAGCCAGGGACAGGGGGGCACTGAAGCTTTCTTT,TRBD1,many,TRBJ1-1,TRBV7-2
CAVQVSTDTQYF,TGTGCCGTACAAGTGAGCACAGATACGCAGTATTTT,NA,few,TRBJ2-3,TRBV12-3/TRBV12-4
CASSSLLSAFF,TGTGCCAGCAGCAGCCTGTTGAGCGCTTTCTTT,NA,many,TRBJ1-1,TRBV7-9
CSARDWRGGQETQYF,TGCAGTGCTAGAGATTGGAGGGGAGGCCAAGAGACCCAGTACTTC,NA,many,TRBJ2-5,TRBV20-1
CSAPDRTYNSPLHF,TGCAGTGCACCGGACAGGACTTATAATTCACCCCTCCACTTT,TRBD1,many,TRBJ1-6,TRBV20-1
CASSQVASGVNEQFF,TGTGCCAGCAGCCAAGTGGCTAGCGGGGTAAATGAGCAGTTCTTC,TRBD2,NA,TRBJ2-1,TRBV3-1
CASSLGGGGWNTEAFF,TGTGCCAGCAGCTTGGGAGGAGGGGGATGGAACACTGAAGCTTTCTTT,NA,few,TRBJ1-1,TRBV7-2
CASSLFGTEAFF,TGTGCCAGCAGCTTATTTGGTACCGAAGCTTTCTTT,NA,many,TRBJ1-1,TRBV7-9
CASNRDTQETQYF,TGTGCCAGCAACCGGGACACCCAAGAGACCCAGTACTTC,NA,many,TRBJ2-5,TRBV11-2
CSVVGEVPGGYGYTF,TGCAGCGTTGTTGGGGAAGTCCCAGGGGGCTATGGCTACACCTTC,TRBD1,NA,TRBJ1-2,TRBV29-1
CASSLEQHNEQFF,TGTGCCAGCAGCTTAGAACAGCACAATGAGCAGTTCTTC,NA,many,TRBJ2-1,TRBV7-7
CASSTRGQGAYGYTF,TGTGCCAGCAGTACCCGCGGACAGGGGGCCTATGGCTACACCTTC,TRBD1,many,TRBJ1-2,TRBV12-3/TRBV12-4
CASSLAAGSQPQHF,TGTGCCAGCAGCTTGGCAGCGGGAAGTCAGCCCCAGCATTTT,NA,NA,TRBJ1-5,TRBV5-5
CASRLVAGANTGELFF,TGCGCCAGCAGATTGGTAGCGGGGGCGAACACCGGGGAGCTGTTTTTT,TRBD2,many,TRBJ2-2,TRBV5-1
CASIPPGTDTQYF,TGTGCCAGCATTCCCCCAGGGACAGATACGCAGTATTTT,NA,NA,TRBJ2-3,TRBV25-1
CASSSDLAVSSYEQYF,TGCGCCAGCAGCTCCGATTTAGCGGTAAGCTCCTACGAGCAGTACTTC,NA,many,TRBJ2-7,TRBV5-1
CASSSGTGLEKLFF,TGTGCCAGCAGCTCCGGGACAGGGCTGGAAAAACTGTTTTTT,TRBD1,many,TRBJ1-4,TRBV27
CASSQDRGGSGANVLTF,TGCGCCAGCAGCCAAGATCGGGGCGGCTCTGGGGCCAACGTCCTGACTTTC,NA,NA,TRBJ2-6,TRBV4-3
CASSLALSNQPQHF,TGTGCCAGCAGCTTAGCGCTGTCCAATCAGCCCCAGCATTTT,NA,many,TRBJ1-5,TRBV7-8
CASSLTGTVNQPQHF,TGCGCCAGCAGCTTGACCGGGACAGTAAATCAGCCCCAGCATTTT,TRBD1,NA,TRBJ1-5,TRBV5-1
CASSSGTSGVVREQYF,TGTGCCAGCAGTTCTGGGACTAGCGGGGTAGTAAGGGAGCAGTACTTC,TRBD2,NA,TRBJ2-7,TRBV7-9
CASSYSWLAVGDTEAFF,TGTGCCAGCAGTTACTCGTGGCTGGCAGTTGGAGACACTGAAGCTTTCTTT,NA,few,TRBJ1-1,TRBV6-5
CASRQGGEETQYF,TGCGCCAGCAGACAGGGGGGCGAAGAGACCCAGTACTTC,TRBD1,few,TRBJ2-5,TRBV5-1
CSARTRPSTDTQYF,TGCAGTGCTAGGACTAGACCTAGCACAGATACGCAGTATTTT,NA,many,TRBJ2-3,TRBV20-1
CATSVNATGAGELFF,TGTGCCACCAGTGTCAACGCTACAGGGGCCGGGGAGCTGTTTTTT,TRBD1,NA,TRBJ2-2,TRBV24-1